Presented here are 31 T cell receptor beta chains from one specimen sequenced in a study of CD8 T cells in ankylosing spondylitis. Study conclusions and caveats: One TCR beta motif, made up of roughly eight highly homologous variants, appeared characteristic of ankylosing spondylitis blood.

These receptors' targets are unknown. TCRdb fed the 5' RACE reads into MiXCR, producing one record per CDR3 protein. The sample shows 650,000 to 800,000 distinct CDR3 sequences, around 17% of them seen only once. Sequenced: blood, either unsorted or a sorted T cell fraction (not recorded which). The receptors derive from a male donor with ankylosing spondylitis.

Comment on this clonotype: Since a much larger clone is just one base distant, this may be a read error. V and J are TRBV7-9 and TRBJ1-4; 8 bases are shared with TRBD1. The germline V gene has CDR1 SEHNR and CDR2 FQNEAQ (reference sequence). CDR3 length: 14 amino acids. V lost 2 bases to trimming and J lost 6 bases; unmatched junction nucleotides: 2. This CDR3 reads CASSLQGAHEKLFF. The CDR3, as DNA: TGTGCCAGCAGCTTACAGGGGGCGCATGAAAAACTGTTTTTT.

The V gene is TRBV4-2, the J gene TRBJ1-1; perhaps TRBD1 as D (5 bases). V lost 1 base, J lost 3 bases, and 9 bases lay in between. Germline V gives CDR1 LGHNA, CDR2 YNFKEQ. This CDR3 has 14 residues. The CDR3 nucleotides read TGTGCCAGCAGCCAAGCCAGGGCGGACACTGAAGCTTTCTTT. It yields the protein CASSQARADTEAFF.

This clonotype was seen ten or more times. This chain links TRBV12-3 or TRBV12-4 with TRBJ2-5, with 9 bases matching TRBD1. The CDR3 sequence is 15 residues long. J was trimmed by 5 bases and V by 5 bases; bases with no gene match: 9. The CDR3: CASSPGTGLRETQYF. The CDR3, as DNA: TGTGCCAGCAGTCCCGGGACAGGGTTGAGGGAGACCCAGTACTTC.

The chain employs TRBV5-1 and TRBJ2-1; TRBD2 matches at 11 bases. This CDR3 has 15 residues. The germline CDR1 and CDR2 sequences are SGHRS and YFSETQ. V lost 1 base and J lost 7; bases outside the gene matches: 4. The CDR3 protein is CASSLSSGGANEQFF. CDR3 nucleotides: TGCGCCAGCAGCTTGAGTAGCGGGGGGGCTAATGAGCAGTTCTTC.

This clonotype was detected many times. The chain carries TRBV29-1 and TRBJ2-1, with D tentatively TRBD1 or TRBD2 (5 bases each). The germline CDR1 and CDR2 sequences are SQVTM and ANQGSEA. V shed 4 bases and J shed 0 bases, with 10 bases lying between them. This CDR3 contains 14 residues. CDR3 sequence reads: CSVVGTNSYNEQFF. CDR3 coding DNA: TGCAGCGTTGTTGGGACCAACTCCTACAATGAGCAGTTCTTC.

V and J are TRBV7-3 and TRBJ1-1; D is uncertain. This CDR3 region has 13 residues. Trimming took off 2 bases at V and 9 bases at J, with 13 bases between the two ends. Germline-derived CDR1 and CDR2 are SGHTA and FQGTGA. In nucleotides, the CDR3 is TGTGCCAGCAGCTTAGGCTCGCAATCCCAAGCTTTCTTT. Amino acid sequence: CASSLGSQSQAFF.

The rearrangement links TRBV6-1 to TRBJ2-7; tentative D call: TRBD1 (6 bases). V lost 3 bases and J 4 bases, leaving 13 bases between the germline ends. In germline, CDR1 is MNHNS, CDR2 SASEGT. This CDR3 comprises 14 residues. CDR3 in DNA: TGTGCCAGCAGTGACGGGTCAGGGGAGTACGAGCAGTACTTC. Translated, it gives CASSDGSGEYEQYF.

This clonotype was detected a few times. The chain employs TRBV12-3 or TRBV12-4 and TRBJ2-7; possible D gene TRBD2, 5 bases. CDR3 length equals 15 residues. V was shortened by 5 bases and J by 3 bases, with 17 bases between the two germline ends. As DNA, the CDR3 is TGTGCCAGCAGTGGAGGTTGGGATTTGAGCTACGAGCAGTACTTC. Its protein product is CASSGGWDLSYEQYF.

This clonotype occurred a few times. The chain has TRBV18 and TRBJ1-3; TRBD1 might be the D (6 bases). CDR1 and CDR2 (germline): KGHSH, LQKENI. The CDR3 is made up of 16 amino acids. Between the trimmed V and J ends, which lost 0 bases and 0 bases, there was a span of 9 bases. CDR3 bases: TGTGCCAGCTCACCACCGGACAGATACTCTGGAAACACCATATATTTT. Translation gives CASSPPDRYSGNTIYF. Drawing the rest from reference TRBV18 and TRBJ1-3, the complete variable domain is NAGVMQNPRHLVRRRGQEARLRCSPMKGHSHVYWYRQLPEEGLKFMVYLQKENIIDESGMPKERFSAEFPKEGPSILRIQQVVRGDSAAYFCASSPPDRYSGNTIYFGEGSWLTVV.

The genes are TRBV11-1 and TRBJ1-1; no clear D gene. The germline V and J ends were trimmed by 0 bases and 4 bases, with 3 bases remaining between them. The length of the CDR3 is 12 residues. The germline V gene encodes CDR1 SGHAT and CDR2 FQDESV (reference sequence). The CDR3: CASSLASTEAFF. For the CDR3, the DNA is TGTGCCAGCAGCTTAGCCAGCACTGAAGCTTTCTTT.

A few counts support this clonotype. This sequence joins TRBV7-9 and TRBJ2-7, with D possibly being TRBD2 (5 bases). V shed 3 bases and J shed 2 bases, with 11 bases lying between them. CDR1 is SEHNR, CDR2 FQNEAQ, per germline (reference sequence). The CDR3 is 14 amino acids. The DNA of the CDR3 is TGTGCCAGCAGCTTCCGGGATATTCCCTACGAGCAGTACTTC. Amino acid sequence: CASSFRDIPYEQYF.

The rearrangement joins TRBV7-6 to TRBJ2-1; D unclear. CDR1 and CDR2 from the germline V gene are SGHVS and FNYEAQ. The CDR3 consists of 15 residues. V lost 5 bases and J lost 2, with 13 bases in between. The DNA of the CDR3 is TGTGCCAGCAGCCCCCAGTCTAGGGCCTACAATGAGCAGTTCTTC. It is translated as CASSPQSRAYNEQFF.

This clonotype appeared many times. V gene TRBV9 combines with J gene TRBJ2-1; 10 positions agree with TRBD2. There are 15 residues in the CDR3. The trim removed 2 bases at V and 9 bases at J, leaving 8 bases unmatched. In germline, CDR1 is SGDLS, CDR2 YYNGEE. The CDR3 sequence: CASSVSSGSGGEQFF. CDR3 coding DNA: TGTGCCAGCAGCGTCTCTAGCGGGAGTGGTGGTGAGCAGTTCTTC.

The chain recombines TRBV5-1 with TRBJ2-3; TRBD1 is a possible D gene (6 bases). Trimming shortened V by 3 bases and J by 2 bases, and 13 bases separated the two germline ends. The germline V gene encodes CDR1 SGHRS and CDR2 YFSETQ. The CDR3 spans 15 residues. The CDR3 protein is CASSSNRVNTDTQYF. The CDR3 DNA reads as TGCGCCAGCAGCTCTAACAGGGTAAACACAGATACGCAGTATTTT.

This clonotype was observed a handful of times. J is TRBJ1-1 and V is TRBV6-1; 9 nucleotides agree with TRBD1. The ends lost 7 bases at V and 0 bases at J; junction bases unmatched: 9. The germline V gene encodes CDR1 MNHNS and CDR2 SASEGT. There are 16 residues in the CDR3. The CDR3 DNA follows: TGTGCCAGCATCCCGAGGACAGGGGCCATGAACACTGAAGCTTTCTTT. This translates into CASIPRTGAMNTEAFF.

This clonotype was seen more than once but under ten times. The chain links TRBV28 to TRBJ1-1; D unresolved. CDR1 is MDHEN, CDR2 SYDVKM, per germline. Trimming stripped 5 bases from V and 1 base from J, with 8 bases between. The CDR3 is 13 residues long. The CDR3 bases are TGTGCCAGCAGTAGTGACTGGAACACTGAAGCTTTCTTT. Translated: CASSSDWNTEAFF.

This clonotype was seen a handful of times. The V and J genes are TRBV20-1 and TRBJ2-1; 8 nucleotides agree with TRBD1. V was pared by 0 bases and J by 12 bases, with 13 bases of the junction left unmatched. Per the germline V gene, CDR1 is DFQATT and CDR2 is SNEGSKA (reference sequence). This CDR3 has 15 amino acids. This CDR3 is CSARDQGAFTIGQFF. The CDR3 DNA reads TGCAGTGCTAGAGATCAGGGGGCATTTACAATTGGGCAGTTCTTC.

The table lists this clonotype with many counts. This sequence joins TRBV5-8 and TRBJ1-2; D perhaps matches TRBD1 (6 bases). Germline loops: CDR1 SGHTS, CDR2 YDEGEE. Trimming removed 1 base at V and 6 bases at J, with 13 bases between. CDR3 length: 14 residues. In nucleotides, the CDR3 is TGTGCCAGCAGCTTGTGGAAGGGGGGAGATGGCTACACCTTC. Translation gives CASSLWKGGDGYTF.

The chain couples TRBV11-2 to TRBJ2-7; D possibly corresponds to TRBD2 (5 bases). The CDR3 loop spans 15 amino acids. Trimming removed 5 bases from V and 4 bases from J, with 18 bases in between. Germline V gene sequence: CDR1 SGHAT, CDR2 FQNNGV. CDR3 region: CASSRTTRAIYEQYF. CDR3 bases: TGTGCCAGCAGCCGCACAACTAGAGCTATTTACGAGCAGTACTTC.

This sequence joins TRBV25-1 and TRBJ1-1; tentative D call: TRBD1 (5 bases). Trimming stripped 6 bases from V and 7 bases from J, with 9 bases between. Germline loops: CDR1 MGHDK, CDR2 SYGVNS. The CDR3 sequence is 11 residues long. CDR3 amino acids: CASRGVLEAFF. The CDR3 nucleotides read TGTGCCAGCAGGGGGGTCCTTGAAGCTTTCTTT.

V gene TRBV19 combines with J gene TRBJ1-3, with no clear D. The CDR3 is 16 residues long. Germline assignment: CDR1 LNHDA and CDR2 SQIVND (reference sequence). Trimming removed 4 bases at V and 8 bases at J, with 21 bases between. CDR3 region: CASSRIAPQAGDTIYF. The DNA for the CDR3 is TGTGCCAGTAGTAGAATCGCGCCGCAAGCCGGGGACACCATATATTTT.

The chain carries TRBV20-1 and TRBJ2-7; TRBD1 or TRBD2 may be the D gene (6 bases each). In germline, CDR1 is DFQATT, CDR2 SNEGSKA (reference sequence). V was shortened by 8 bases and J by 1 base, with 15 bases between the two germline ends. The CDR3 is 13 amino acids. The DNA of the CDR3 is TGCAGTACCAACAGGGCGGGATCCTACGAGCAGTACTTC. It encodes CSTNRAGSYEQYF.

This clonotype was recorded a few times. The rearrangement uses TRBV12-3 or TRBV12-4 and TRBJ2-2; the D is unclear. The CDR3 is 13 amino acids. With 4 bases removed from V and 3 bases from J, the gap between germline ends came to 6 bases. DNA for the CDR3: TGTGCCAGCAGTTCCGGTTACACCGGGGAGCTGTTTTTT. This encodes CASSSGYTGELFF.

This clonotype occurred a few times. The V gene is TRBV20-1, the J gene TRBJ2-2; 8 bases are a match to TRBD1. Germline V gene data show CDR1 as DFQATT and CDR2 as SNEGSKA (reference sequence). The CDR3 totals 16 residues. The V gene end was trimmed by 6 bases and the J gene end by 3 bases; junction bases not matched to a gene: 12. The CDR3 region is CSASPPGQVDTGELFF. CDR3 coding DNA: TGCAGTGCAAGCCCGCCGGGACAGGTCGACACCGGGGAGCTGTTTTTT.

The chain couples TRBV3-1 to TRBJ1-2, with unresolved D. The CDR3 contains 12 residues. CDR1 and CDR2 from the germline V gene are LGHDT and YNNKEL (reference sequence). The V end lost 4 bases, the J end lost 5 bases, and 8 bases lay between the germline ends. In DNA form, the CDR3 reads TGTGCCAGCAGCCCCGGACCTTATGGCTACACCTTC. Translation gives CASSPGPYGYTF.

This clonotype was seen ten or more times. The rearrangement uses TRBV6-2 or TRBV6-3 and TRBJ2-1, with 12 nucleotides matching TRBD2. CDR1 is MNHEY and CDR2 is SVGEGT in the germline V gene. This CDR3 is built from 14 residues. V lost 6 bases and J lost 5; bases outside the gene matches: 2. CDR3 nucleotides: TGTGCCAGCAGGCGACTAGCGGGAGACAATGAGCAGTTCTTC. Translated, it gives CASRRLAGDNEQFF.

Here the CDR3 reads CASSLAISANEQFF. In DNA form, the CDR3 reads TGTGCCAGCAGTTTAGCAATCTCGGCAAATGAGCAGTTCTTC. V gene TRBV12-3 or TRBV12-4 combines with J gene TRBJ2-1, with D uncertain. V lost 0 bases and J 7 bases, leaving 10 bases between the germline ends. CDR3 length: 14 amino acids.

A few counts support this clonotype. The V gene is TRBV13, the J gene TRBJ1-1; no definite D call. Germline lookup yields CDR1 PRHDT and CDR2 FYEKMQ (reference sequence). V dropped 0 bases and J dropped 10 bases, with 9 bases sitting between them. CDR3 size: 12 residues. In DNA, the CDR3 is TGTGCCAGCAGCTTAGGAGGTAGAAGAGCTTTCTTT. Protein sequence: CASSLGGRRAFF.

The sample holds one count of this clonotype. The rearrangement links TRBV5-4 to TRBJ1-2; D might be TRBD1 (5 bases). CDR3 size: 13 residues. V shed 3 bases and J shed 8 bases, with 14 bases lying between them. Germline V gene lookup returns CDR1 SGHNT and CDR2 YYREEE (reference sequence). CDR3 in amino acids: CASSSGGLWGYTF. In nucleotides, the CDR3 is TGTGCCAGCAGCTCGGGGGGACTTTGGGGCTACACCTTC.

The J gene is TRBJ2-1, the V gene TRBV6-2 or TRBV6-3; D may be TRBD2 (7 bases). The V gene's germline CDR1 is MNHEY and CDR2 SVGEGT. The V gene lost 5 bases and the J gene lost 0 bases, with 32 bases spanning the gap. This CDR3 region has 22 residues. This chain's CDR3 is CASSPELGASGRPRSSYNEQFF. DNA for the CDR3: TGTGCCAGCAGTCCAGAGTTGGGGGCTAGCGGCAGACCCAGGAGCTCCTACAATGAGCAGTTCTTC.

V usage is TRBV13 and J usage is TRBJ2-7; D is possibly TRBD1 or TRBD2 (5 bases each). V gave up 3 bases and J gave up 3 bases, with 12 bases separating them. The CDR3 length is 14 residues. Germline lookup yields CDR1 PRHDT and CDR2 FYEKMQ (reference sequence). CDR3 region: CASSFWGMNYEQYF. The CDR3, as DNA: TGTGCCAGCAGCTTTTGGGGGATGAACTACGAGCAGTACTTC.